This is a list of T cell receptor beta chains from one sample in a study of response to subunit inactivated influenza vaccine. TCRdb re-derived calls from the RT-PCR reads in MiXCR, one entry per CDR3 protein. The sample yields almost 600,000 distinct CDR3 sequences, 13% to 15% seen once. The material sequenced was PBMCs from blood, taken 11 to 12 days after vaccination. Receptors were obtained from a man in his fifties who received an inactivated influenza vaccine. Both conserved end residues are trimmed from each CDR3. The order of the fields is V gene, CDR3 protein.

V gene: TRBV20-1; CDR3 protein: SAKESYGYT
V gene: TRBV5-5; CDR3 protein: ASSLESQDYGYT
V gene: TRBV3-1; CDR3 protein: ASSQASPAGTSYEQY
V gene: TRBV30; CDR3 protein: ALRDRGNYGYT
V gene: TRBV6-2/TRBV6-3; CDR3 protein: ASSYSRIDTQY
V gene: TRBV7-2; CDR3 protein: ASSFSNSYEQY
V gene: TRBV12-3/TRBV12-4; CDR3 protein: ASSFVAGRWVTGELF
V gene: TRBV29-1; CDR3 protein: SAAPLEAF
V gene: TRBV28; CDR3 protein: ASSLYRGMGPNTGELF
V gene: TRBV2; CDR3 protein: ASHPGPGQPQH
V gene: TRBV20-1; CDR3 protein: SAPLRQY
V gene: TRBV28; CDR3 protein: ASSFLAGGSTDTQY
V gene: TRBV3-1; CDR3 protein: ASSRRGGYT
V gene: TRBV20-1; CDR3 protein: SAATSGQETQY
V gene: TRBV7-9; CDR3 protein: ASSQTTGTPLH
V gene: TRBV10-1; CDR3 protein: ASSEVSTSGGPYEQY
V gene: TRBV10-1; CDR3 protein: ASTPGPNTGELF
V gene: TRBV10-3; CDR3 protein: AISESGQGMRSTDTQY
V gene: TRBV7-7; CDR3 protein: ASSLDAAGGPNTGELF
V gene: TRBV5-1; CDR3 protein: ATRADIDTDTQY
V gene: TRBV20-1; CDR3 protein: SARGLAGVDEQY
V gene: TRBV28; CDR3 protein: ASSDRANSPLH
V gene: TRBV10-3; CDR3 protein: AISERIQGHNEQF
V gene: TRBV10-3; CDR3 protein: AISESGGADGEQF
V gene: TRBV7-2; CDR3 protein: ASSPRAGTGPETQY
V gene: TRBV2; CDR3 protein: ASSDRGLAAQQY
V gene: TRBV10-3; CDR3 protein: AISADLQETQY
V gene: TRBV5-1; CDR3 protein: ASKPDINNEQF
V gene: TRBV10-3; CDR3 protein: AISETGSGEQF
V gene: TRBV12-3/TRBV12-4; CDR3 protein: ASSLTGTGGYT
V gene: TRBV7-8; CDR3 protein: AATSGRLQETQY
V gene: TRBV6-2/TRBV6-3; CDR3 protein: ASSPVFEPGQGTSGANVLT
V gene: TRBV27; CDR3 protein: ASSFPGGFVQY
V gene: TRBV11-1; CDR3 protein: ASGRQINNEQF
V gene: TRBV15; CDR3 protein: ATSPLIRPTNEKLF
V gene: TRBV9; CDR3 protein: ASSGPTGRPQH
V gene: TRBV5-1; CDR3 protein: ASSTDGDTQY
V gene: TRBV20-1; CDR3 protein: SARNMESSYNEQF
V gene: TRBV20-1; CDR3 protein: SAPVRAGNSYEQY
V gene: TRBV5-1; CDR3 protein: ASSPTTHPGELF
V gene: TRBV28; CDR3 protein: ASSFADLAGTDTQY
V gene: TRBV10-3; CDR3 protein: AISVGSRDTGELF
V gene: TRBV20-1; CDR3 protein: SAIDSPNSPLH
V gene: TRBV28; CDR3 protein: ASRRRTTNYGYT
V gene: TRBV7-2; CDR3 protein: ASSLASRGNTQY
V gene: TRBV12-3/TRBV12-4; CDR3 protein: ASSLAGTNTGELF
V gene: TRBV15; CDR3 protein: ATSRTGTGYNEQF
V gene: TRBV4-3; CDR3 protein: ASSQALGQNNQPQH
V gene: TRBV12-3/TRBV12-4; CDR3 protein: ASSRPGGLDTQY
V gene: TRBV20-1; CDR3 protein: SARGHFTDTQY
V gene: TRBV29-1; CDR3 protein: SVVRRTVTGNTIY
V gene: TRBV5-1; CDR3 protein: ASTRAGGSNEQY
V gene: TRBV18; CDR3 protein: ASSLTTGGLNNEQF
V gene: TRBV12-3/TRBV12-4; CDR3 protein: ASSLQGMKHSPLH
V gene: TRBV18; CDR3 protein: ASSPDREGYT
V gene: TRBV7-2; CDR3 protein: ASSSRFGGYNEQF
V gene: TRBV4-3; CDR3 protein: ASSPPTGGREVHEQY
V gene: TRBV11-2; CDR3 protein: ASSQRTLPGVDNEQF